This is a list of T cell receptor beta chains from one sample in a study of lymphopenia after photon versus proton radiotherapy. TCRdb's copy holds only in-frame clones and misses some; the assay was immunoSEQ multiplex PCR. Among 50,000 to 70,000 clones listed, roughly 87% were seen once. Sample: peripheral blood, taken from a patient treated with proton-based radiotherapy. The receptors stem from an elderly man with esophageal cancer. Both conserved end residues are part of each CDR3. Each record gives: V gene, clone size, D gene, J gene, CDR3 DNA, CDR3 protein. The D gene is left open where the match is weak. Not all rows give a size; the values are once, few, many and, for expanded clones, a class.

>TRBV27|.|TRBD2|TRBJ2-1
TGTGCCAGCTGGGGACTAGCGGGAGGGCCTCATGAGCAGTTCTTC
CASWGLAGGPHEQFF
>TRBV7-2|.|.|TRBJ2-6
TGTGCCAGCAGCTTACGACTTACCCTCGGCTCTGGGGCCAACGTCCTGACTTTC
CASSLRLTLGSGANVLTF
>TRBV2|once|.|TRBJ1-5
TGTGCCAGTTCCATAGGTTTTGGCAATCAGCCCCAGCATTTT
CASSIGFGNQPQHF
>TRBV10-3|.|.|TRBJ1-1
TGTGCCATCACAGCCCACGGGAGCCCCAACACTGAAGCTTTCTTT
CAITAHGSPNTEAFF
>TRBV15|.|TRBD1|TRBJ1-4
TGTGCCACCAGCAGAGATCGCCTCAGGGGGCGGACTAATGAAAAACTGTTTTTT
CATSRDRLRGRTNEKLFF
>TRBV5-6|.|TRBD2|TRBJ2-3
TGTGCCAGCAGCGGACCGGGACTAGGTTATCTCTTGGATACGCAGTATTTT
CASSGPGLGYLLDTQYF
>TRBV30|.|.|TRBJ1-1
TGTGCCTGGAGTTTGCGGAGCGCTGAAGCTTTCTTT
CAWSLRSAEAFF
>TRBV7-2|once|TRBD2|TRBJ2-5
TGTGCCAGCAGCTTAGTTGGCGGGAGGGCCGCGGAGACCCAGTACTTC
CASSLVGGRAAETQYF
>TRBV11-2|.|.|TRBJ2-1
TGTGCCAGCAGCCAGATCCGGAATGAGCAGTTCTTC
CASSQIRNEQFF
>TRBV6-5|once|TRBD1|TRBJ1-5
TGTGCCAGCAGACACCTAACAGGGGATCAGCCCCAGCATTTT
CASRHLTGDQPQHF